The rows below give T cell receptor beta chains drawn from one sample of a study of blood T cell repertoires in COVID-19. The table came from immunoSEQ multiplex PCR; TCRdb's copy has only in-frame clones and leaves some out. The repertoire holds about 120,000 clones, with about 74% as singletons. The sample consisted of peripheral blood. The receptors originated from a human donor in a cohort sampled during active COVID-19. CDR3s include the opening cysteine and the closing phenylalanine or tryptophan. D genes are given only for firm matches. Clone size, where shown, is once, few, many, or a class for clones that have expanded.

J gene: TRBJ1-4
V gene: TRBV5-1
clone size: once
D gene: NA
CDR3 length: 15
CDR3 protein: CASSLLPAGDEKLFF
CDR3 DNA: TGCGCCAGCAGCTTGCTTCCTGCCGGGGATGAAAAACTGTTTTTT

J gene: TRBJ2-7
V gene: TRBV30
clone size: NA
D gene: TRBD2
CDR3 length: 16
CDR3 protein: CAWSGTRLASAYEQYF
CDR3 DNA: TGTGCCTGGAGTGGAACCCGACTAGCGAGTGCCTACGAGCAGTACTTC

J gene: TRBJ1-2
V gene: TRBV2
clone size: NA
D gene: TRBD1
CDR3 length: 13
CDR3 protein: CASSLGQIYGYTF
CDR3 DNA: TGTGCCAGCAGTTTGGGACAGATATATGGCTACACCTTC

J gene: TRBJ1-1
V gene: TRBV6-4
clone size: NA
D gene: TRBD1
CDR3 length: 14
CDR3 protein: CASRPGQENTEAFF
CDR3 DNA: TGTGCCAGCAGACCGGGACAGGAGAACACTGAAGCTTTCTTT

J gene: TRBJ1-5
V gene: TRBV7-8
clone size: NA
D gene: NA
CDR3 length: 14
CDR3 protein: CASSFPGGNQPQHF
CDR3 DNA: TGTGCCAGCAGCTTCCCGGGAGGGAATCAGCCCCAGCATTTT

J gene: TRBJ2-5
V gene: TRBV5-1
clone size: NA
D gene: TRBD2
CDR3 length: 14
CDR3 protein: CAGFIAGPGETQYF
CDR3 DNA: TGCGCCGGATTCATAGCGGGCCCGGGAGAGACCCAGTACTTC

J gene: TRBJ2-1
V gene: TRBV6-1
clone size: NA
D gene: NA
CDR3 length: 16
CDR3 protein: CASSAPLGWGNNEQFF
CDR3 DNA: TGTGCCAGCAGTGCGCCTCTAGGGTGGGGCAACAATGAGCAGTTCTTC

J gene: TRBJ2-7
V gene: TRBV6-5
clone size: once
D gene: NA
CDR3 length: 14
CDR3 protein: CASSYAGTSYEQYF
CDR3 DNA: TGTGCCAGCAGTTACGCCGGGACTTCTTACGAGCAGTACTTC

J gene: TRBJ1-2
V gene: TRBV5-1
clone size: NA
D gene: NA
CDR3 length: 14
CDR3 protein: CASSLGTANYGYTF
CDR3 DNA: TGCGCCAGCAGCTTGGGGACAGCTAACTATGGCTACACCTTC

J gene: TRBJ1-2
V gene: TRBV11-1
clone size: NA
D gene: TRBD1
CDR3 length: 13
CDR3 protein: CASRDRGSYGYTF
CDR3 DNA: TGTGCCAGCAGGGACAGGGGGAGCTATGGCTACACCTTC

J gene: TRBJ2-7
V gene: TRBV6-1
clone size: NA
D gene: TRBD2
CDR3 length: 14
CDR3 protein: CASSETSGAYEQYF
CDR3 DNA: TGTGCCAGCAGTGAAACTAGCGGGGCCTACGAGCAGTACTTC

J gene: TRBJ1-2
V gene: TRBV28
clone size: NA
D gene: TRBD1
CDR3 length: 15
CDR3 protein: CASSLSGQGTYGYTF
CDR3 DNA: TGTGCCAGCAGTCTTTCGGGACAGGGGACCTATGGCTACACCTTC

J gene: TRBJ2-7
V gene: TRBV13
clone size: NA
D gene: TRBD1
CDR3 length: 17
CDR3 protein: CASSSRGGTGGSYEQYF
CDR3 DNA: TGTGCCAGCAGCTCCCGTGGGGGGACAGGGGGCTCCTACGAGCAGTACTTC

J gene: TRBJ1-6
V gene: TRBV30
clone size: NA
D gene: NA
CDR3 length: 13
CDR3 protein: CAWMGRFNSPLHF
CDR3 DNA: TGTGCCTGGATGGGGAGGTTTAATTCACCCCTCCACTTT

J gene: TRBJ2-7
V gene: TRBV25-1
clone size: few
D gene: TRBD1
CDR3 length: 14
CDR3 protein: CASSETGQGNEQYF
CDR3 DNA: TGTGCCAGCAGTGAAACAGGACAGGGAAACGAGCAGTACTTC

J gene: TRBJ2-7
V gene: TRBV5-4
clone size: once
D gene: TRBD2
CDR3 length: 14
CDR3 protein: CASSIAGDLFEQYF
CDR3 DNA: TGTGCCAGCAGTATAGCGGGGGATCTGTTCGAGCAGTACTTC

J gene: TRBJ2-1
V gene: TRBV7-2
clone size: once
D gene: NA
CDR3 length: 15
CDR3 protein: CASSVRLLSYNEQFF
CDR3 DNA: TGTGCCAGCAGCGTTCGACTGTTATCCTACAATGAGCAGTTCTTC

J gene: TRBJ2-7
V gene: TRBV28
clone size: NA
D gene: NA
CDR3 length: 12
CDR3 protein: CASSRQFYEQYF
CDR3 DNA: TGTGCCAGCAGTAGACAGTTCTACGAGCAGTACTTC

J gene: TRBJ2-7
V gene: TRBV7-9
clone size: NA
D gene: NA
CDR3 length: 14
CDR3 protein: CASSSRTNPYEQYF
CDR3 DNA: TGTGCCAGCAGCTCTAGGACAAATCCCTACGAGCAGTACTTC

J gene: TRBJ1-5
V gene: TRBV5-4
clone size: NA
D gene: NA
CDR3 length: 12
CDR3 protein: CASSGPGQPQHF
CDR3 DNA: TGTGCCAGCAGCGGCCCGGGGCAGCCCCAGCATTTT

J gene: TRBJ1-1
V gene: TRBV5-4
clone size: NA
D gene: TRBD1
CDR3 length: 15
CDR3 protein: CASSFWDRPNTEAFF
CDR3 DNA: TGTGCCAGCAGCTTCTGGGACAGGCCGAACACTGAAGCTTTCTTT

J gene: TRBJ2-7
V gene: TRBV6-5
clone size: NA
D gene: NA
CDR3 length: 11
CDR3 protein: CASSHIGEQYF
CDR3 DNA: TGTGCCAGCAGTCACATCGGGGAGCAGTACTTC

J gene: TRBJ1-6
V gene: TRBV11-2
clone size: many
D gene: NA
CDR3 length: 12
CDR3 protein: CASSLLYSPLHF
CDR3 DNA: TGTGCCAGCAGCCTACTTTACTCACCCCTCCACTTT

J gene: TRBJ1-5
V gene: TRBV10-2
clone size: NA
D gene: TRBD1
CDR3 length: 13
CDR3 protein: CASSTGQGQPQHF
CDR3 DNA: TGCGCCAGCAGTACCGGACAGGGCCAGCCCCAGCATTTT

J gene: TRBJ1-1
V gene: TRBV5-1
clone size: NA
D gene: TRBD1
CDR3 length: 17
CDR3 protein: CASSLFQGAPRGTEAFF
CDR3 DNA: TGCGCCAGCAGTCTATTCCAGGGGGCCCCCAGAGGCACTGAAGCTTTCTTT

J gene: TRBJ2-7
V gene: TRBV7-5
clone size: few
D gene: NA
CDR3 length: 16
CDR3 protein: CARSQRRGTGTYEQYF
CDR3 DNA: TGTGCCAGAAGCCAGAGGAGGGGGACAGGGACCTACGAGCAGTACTTC

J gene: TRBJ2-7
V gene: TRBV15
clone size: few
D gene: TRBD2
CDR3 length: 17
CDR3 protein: CATSRSLPGLGLDEQYF
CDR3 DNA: TGTGCCACCAGCAGATCGCTGCCGGGACTAGGTCTAGACGAGCAGTACTTC

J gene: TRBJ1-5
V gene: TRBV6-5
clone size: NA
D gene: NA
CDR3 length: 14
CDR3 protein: CASRVRVFNQPQHF
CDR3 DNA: TGTGCCAGCAGAGTCAGGGTTTTCAATCAGCCCCAGCATTTT

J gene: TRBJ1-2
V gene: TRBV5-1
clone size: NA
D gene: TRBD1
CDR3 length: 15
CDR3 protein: CASSLEGAGDYGYTF
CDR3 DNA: TGCGCCAGCAGCTTGGAGGGGGCAGGGGACTATGGCTACACCTTC

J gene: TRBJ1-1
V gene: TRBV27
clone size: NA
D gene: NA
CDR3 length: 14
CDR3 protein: CASSFGGANTEAFF
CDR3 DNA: TGTGCCAGCAGTTTTGGGGGCGCAAACACTGAAGCTTTCTTT

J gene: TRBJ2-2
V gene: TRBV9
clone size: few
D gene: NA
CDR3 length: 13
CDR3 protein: CASSALNTGELFF
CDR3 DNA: TGTGCCAGCAGCGCTCTGAACACCGGGGAGCTGTTTTTT